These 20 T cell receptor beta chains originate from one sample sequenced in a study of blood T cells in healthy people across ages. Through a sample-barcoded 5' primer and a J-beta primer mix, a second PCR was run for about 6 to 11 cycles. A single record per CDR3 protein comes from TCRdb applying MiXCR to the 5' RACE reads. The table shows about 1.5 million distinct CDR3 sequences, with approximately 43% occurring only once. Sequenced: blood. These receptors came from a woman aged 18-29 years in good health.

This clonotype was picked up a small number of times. The CDR3 here is CSAGGLAGGPGSNEQFF. DNA for the CDR3: TGCAGCGCGGGGGGACTAGCGGGAGGGCCAGGAAGCAATGAGCAGTTCTTC. This rearrangement joins TRBV29-1 to TRBJ2-1; 16 nucleotides line up with TRBD2. Trimming took 7 bases from V and 6 from J; bases not matched to a gene: 12. The CDR3 consists of 17 residues. Per germline, CDR1 SQVTM and CDR2 ANQGSEA.

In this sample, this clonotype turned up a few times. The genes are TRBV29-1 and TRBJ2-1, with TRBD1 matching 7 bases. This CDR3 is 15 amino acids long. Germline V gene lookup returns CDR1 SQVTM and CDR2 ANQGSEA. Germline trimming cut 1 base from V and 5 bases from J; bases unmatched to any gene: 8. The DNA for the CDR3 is TGCAGCGTTGAAGGAAGCCAGGGGGTGCACAATGAGCAGTTCTTC. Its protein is CSVEGSQGVHNEQFF.

CDR3: CASSELLNEQFF. CDR3 nucleotide sequence: TGCGCCAGCAGTGAACTACTCAATGAGCAGTTCTTC. This rearrangement joins TRBV10-2 to TRBJ2-1; D unresolved. V was cut by 3 bases and J by 6 bases, with 6 bases left in between. CDR3 length: 12 amino acids. The germline gives CDR1 WSHSY, CDR2 SAAADI.

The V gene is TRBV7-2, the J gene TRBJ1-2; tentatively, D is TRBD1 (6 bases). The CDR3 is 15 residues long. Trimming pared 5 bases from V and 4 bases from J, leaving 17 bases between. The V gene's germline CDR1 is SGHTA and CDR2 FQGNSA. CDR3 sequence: CASSDLPGAPYGYTF. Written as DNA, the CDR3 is TGTGCCAGCAGCGACCTACCGGGGGCCCCCTATGGCTACACCTTC.

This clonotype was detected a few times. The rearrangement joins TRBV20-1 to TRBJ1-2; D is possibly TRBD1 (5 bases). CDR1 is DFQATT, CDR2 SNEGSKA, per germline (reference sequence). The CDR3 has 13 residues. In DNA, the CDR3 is TGCAGAGGATTCACGGGACGGAGCTATGGCTACACCTTC. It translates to CRGFTGRSYGYTF.

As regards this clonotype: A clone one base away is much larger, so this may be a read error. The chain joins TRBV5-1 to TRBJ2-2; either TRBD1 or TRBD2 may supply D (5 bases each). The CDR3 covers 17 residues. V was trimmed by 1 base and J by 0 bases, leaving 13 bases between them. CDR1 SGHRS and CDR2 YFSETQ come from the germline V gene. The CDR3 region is CASSLSGGAANTGELFF. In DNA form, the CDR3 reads TGCGCCAGCAGCTTGAGTGGGGGAGCTGCGAACACCGGGGAGCTGTTTTTT.

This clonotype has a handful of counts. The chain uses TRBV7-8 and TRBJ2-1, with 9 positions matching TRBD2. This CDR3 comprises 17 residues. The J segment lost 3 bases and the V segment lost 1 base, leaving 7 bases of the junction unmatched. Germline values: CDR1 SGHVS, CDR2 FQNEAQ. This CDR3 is CASSLGGLAGNYNEQFF. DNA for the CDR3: TGTGCCAGCAGCTTAGGGGGGCTAGCGGGGAACTACAATGAGCAGTTCTTC. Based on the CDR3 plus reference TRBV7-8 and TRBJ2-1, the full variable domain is GAGVSQSPRYKVAKRGQDVALRCDPISGHVSLFWYQQALGQGPEFLTYFQNEAQLDKSGLPSDRFFAERPEGSVSTLKIQRTQQEDSAVYLCASSLGGLAGNYNEQFFGPGTRLTVL.

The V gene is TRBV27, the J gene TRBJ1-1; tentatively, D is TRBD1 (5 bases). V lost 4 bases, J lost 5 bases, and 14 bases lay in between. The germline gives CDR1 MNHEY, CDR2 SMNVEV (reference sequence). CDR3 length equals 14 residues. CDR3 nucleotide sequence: TGTGCCAGCAGTTCCCCGTGGAGGGGAACTGAAGCTTTCTTT. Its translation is CASSSPWRGTEAFF.

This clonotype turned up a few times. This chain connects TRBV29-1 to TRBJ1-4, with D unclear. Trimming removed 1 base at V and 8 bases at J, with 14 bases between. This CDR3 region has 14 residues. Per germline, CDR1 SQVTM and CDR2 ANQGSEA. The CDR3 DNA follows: TGCAGCGTTGAAGTAGCGGGGATTGAGGAAAAACTGTTTTTT. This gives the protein CSVEVAGIEEKLFF.

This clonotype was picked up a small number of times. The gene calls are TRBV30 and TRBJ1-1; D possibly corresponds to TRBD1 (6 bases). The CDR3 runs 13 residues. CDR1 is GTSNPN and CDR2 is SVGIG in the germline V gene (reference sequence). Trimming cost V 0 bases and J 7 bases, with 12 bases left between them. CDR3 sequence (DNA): TGTGCCTGGAGTGTACTTAAGGGGGGTGAAGCTTTCTTT. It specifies CAWSVLKGGEAFF.

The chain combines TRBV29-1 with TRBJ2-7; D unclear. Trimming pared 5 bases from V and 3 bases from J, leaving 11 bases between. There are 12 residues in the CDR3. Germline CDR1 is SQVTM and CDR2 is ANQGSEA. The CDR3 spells CSVRSSIYEQYF. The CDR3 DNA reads TGCAGCGTTCGTAGTTCAATCTACGAGCAGTACTTC.

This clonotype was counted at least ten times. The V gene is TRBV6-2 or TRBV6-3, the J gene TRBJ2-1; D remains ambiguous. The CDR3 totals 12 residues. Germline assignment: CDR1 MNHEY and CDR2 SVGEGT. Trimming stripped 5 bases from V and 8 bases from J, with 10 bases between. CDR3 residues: CASSPQFDEQFF. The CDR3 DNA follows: TGTGCCAGCAGTCCCCAGTTCGATGAGCAGTTCTTC.

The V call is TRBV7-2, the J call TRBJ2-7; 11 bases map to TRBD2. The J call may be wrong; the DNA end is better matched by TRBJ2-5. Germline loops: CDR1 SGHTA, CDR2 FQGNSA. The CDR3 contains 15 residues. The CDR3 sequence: CASSLYSGRGETQYF. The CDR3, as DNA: TGTGCCAGCAGCTTATATAGCGGGAGGGGAGAGACCCAGTACTTC.

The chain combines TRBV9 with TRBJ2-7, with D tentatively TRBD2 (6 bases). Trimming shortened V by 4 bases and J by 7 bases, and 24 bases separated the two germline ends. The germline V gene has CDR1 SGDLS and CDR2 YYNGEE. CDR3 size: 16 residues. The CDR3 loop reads CASSFTGGEDGLEQYF. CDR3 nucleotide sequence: TGTGCCAGCAGCTTCACGGGCGGGGAGGATGGACTGGAGCAGTACTTC.

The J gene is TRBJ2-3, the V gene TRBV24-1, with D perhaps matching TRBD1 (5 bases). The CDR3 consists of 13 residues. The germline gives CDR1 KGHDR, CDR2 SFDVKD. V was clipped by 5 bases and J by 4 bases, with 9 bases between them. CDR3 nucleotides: TGTGCCACCAGTGGTGGGGCGGCAGATACGCAGTATTTT. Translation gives CATSGGAADTQYF.

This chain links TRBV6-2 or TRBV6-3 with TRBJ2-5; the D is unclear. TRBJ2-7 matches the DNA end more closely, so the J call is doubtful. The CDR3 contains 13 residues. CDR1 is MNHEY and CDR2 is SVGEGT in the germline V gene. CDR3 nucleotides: TGTGCCAGCTTGCAGGATATAAGAAACGAGCAGTACTTC. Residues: CASLQDIRNEQYF.

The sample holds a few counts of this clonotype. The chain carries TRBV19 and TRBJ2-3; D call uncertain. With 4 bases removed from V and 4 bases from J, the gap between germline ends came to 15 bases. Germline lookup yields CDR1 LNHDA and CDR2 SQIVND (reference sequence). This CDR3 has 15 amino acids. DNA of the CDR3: TGTGCCAGTAGTAAACAGCCTGTGGCAGCAGATACGCAGTATTTT. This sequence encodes CASSKQPVAADTQYF.

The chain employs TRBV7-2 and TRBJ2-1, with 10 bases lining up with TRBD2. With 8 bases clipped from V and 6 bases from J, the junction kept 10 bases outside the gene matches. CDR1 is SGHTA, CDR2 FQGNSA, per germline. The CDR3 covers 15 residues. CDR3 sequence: CASAPRLAGVNEQFF. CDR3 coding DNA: TGTGCCAGCGCCCCGCGTCTAGCGGGGGTCAATGAGCAGTTCTTC.

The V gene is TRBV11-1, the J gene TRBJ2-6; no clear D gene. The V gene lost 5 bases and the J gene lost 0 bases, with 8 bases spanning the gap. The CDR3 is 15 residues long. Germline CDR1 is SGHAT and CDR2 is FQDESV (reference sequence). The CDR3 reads CASSPLVSGANVLTF. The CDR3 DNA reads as TGTGCCAGCAGCCCCTTAGTCTCTGGGGCCAACGTCCTGACTTTC.

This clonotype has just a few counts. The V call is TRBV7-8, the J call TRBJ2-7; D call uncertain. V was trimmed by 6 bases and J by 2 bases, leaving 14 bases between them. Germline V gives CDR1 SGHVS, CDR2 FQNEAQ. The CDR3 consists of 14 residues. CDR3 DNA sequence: TGTGCCAGCAGGGTGGGCCCTGGGGCCTACGAGCAGTACTTC. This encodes CASRVGPGAYEQYF.